This TCR beta chain was observed in a study of CD8 T cells in Susac syndrome. Regarding the study as a whole: The study acknowledged a relatively small number of individuals in its TCR sequencing and HLA analysis.

In blood CD8+ and CD4+ T cells, TCR beta underwent sequencing. The controls, all healthy donors, were matched for age and sex. About this clonotype: Its antigen is unidentified.

Random hexamers were used to reverse transcribe an amount of roughly 0.5 to 1 ug RNA. TCR beta CDR3 was amplified by immunoSEQ multiplex PCR. This amplification extended across 54 Vbeta and 13 Jbeta segments. MiXCR was run by TCRdb on the immunoSEQ multiplex PCR reads, yielding one entry per CDR3 protein. Of 95,000 to 150,000 distinct CDR3 sequences in the sample, just under 95% were seen once. Material: CD4+ T cells from PBMCs. This receptor was identified in a human donor in good health.

The CDR3 DNA follows: TGTGCCAGCAGGCGGGCAGACTCCTACGAGCAGTACTTC. It yields the protein CASRRADSYEQYF. The chain employs TRBV25-1 and TRBJ2-7; D may be TRBD2 (5 bases). V lost 6 bases and J lost 0, with 9 bases in between. The germline V gene encodes CDR1 MGHDK and CDR2 SYGVNS. The CDR3 spans 13 residues.